The rows below give T cell receptor beta chains drawn from one sample of a study of blood T cell repertoires in COVID-19. Data came from immunoSEQ multiplex PCR; TCRdb stores just in-frame clones and leaves some out. The data contain about 96,000 clones, roughly 90% of them singletons. The sample taken for sequencing was peripheral blood. The receptors originated from a human donor with COVID-19, enrolled during active disease. The donor label of this sample is uncertain. Both conserved end residues are part of each CDR3. The D gene is left open where the match is weak. Expanded clones are given a class, and other clones once, few, many or no size at all.

CDR3	DNA	V	size	J	D
CASSNLLQGANEKLFF	TGTGCCAGTAGTAACCTTTTACAGGGGGCGAATGAAAAACTGTTTTTT	TRBV19	-	TRBJ1-4	TRBD1
CASSLGRDSSYEQYF	TGTGCCAGCAGCCTAGGTCGGGATTCCTCCTACGAGCAGTACTTC	TRBV5-4	-	TRBJ2-7	-
CASSLSRGDTIYF	TGTGCCAGCAGTTTATCCAGGGGGGACACCATATATTTT	TRBV28	-	TRBJ1-3	TRBD1
CATGTTGNTIYF	TGTGCCACGGGGACTACTGGAAACACCATATATTTT	TRBV3-1/TRBV3-2	-	TRBJ1-3	-
CASSFVLTALYGYTF	TGTGCCAGCAGCTTCGTTTTGACAGCACTCTATGGCTACACCTTC	TRBV5-6	-	TRBJ1-2	-
CASSEAADSGNTIYF	TGTGCCAGCAGTGAAGCCGCGGACTCTGGAAACACCATATATTTT	TRBV6-1	-	TRBJ1-3	-
CASSLAPAGAGAGETQYF	TGTGCCAGCAGCTTAGCGCCCGCGGGAGCGGGGGCGGGGGAGACCCAGTACTTC	TRBV7-6	once	TRBJ2-5	TRBD2
CASSLGTVGELFF	TGCGCCAGCAGCTTGGGGACAGTGGGGGAGCTGTTTTTT	TRBV5-1	-	TRBJ2-2	-
CASSSRQTGGMEETQYF	TGTGCCAGCAGCTCTCGCCAGACGGGAGGGATGGAGGAGACCCAGTACTTC	TRBV28	-	TRBJ2-5	TRBD2
CATSDFRGLLAKNIQYF	TGTGCCACCAGTGATTTCCGAGGACTTCTAGCCAAAAACATTCAGTACTTC	TRBV24-1	-	TRBJ2-4	-
CASSLVGAGYGYTF	TGTGCCAGCAGCTTGGTGGGGGCCGGCTATGGCTACACCTTC	TRBV5-6	-	TRBJ1-2	-
CASSARTGRAEQYF	TGTGCCAGCAGCGCCCGGACAGGAAGGGCCGAGCAGTACTTC	TRBV11-2	-	TRBJ2-7	TRBD1
CASSESQSAGRMADTQYF	TGTGCCAGCAGTGAATCCCAGTCGGCGGGGCGGATGGCAGATACGCAGTATTTT	TRBV25-1	-	TRBJ2-3	-
CASSLTSDYEQFF	TGTGCCAGCAGCCTCACCTCGGACTATGAGCAGTTCTTC	TRBV9	once	TRBJ2-1	-
CASSLTGEFGYTF	TGTGCCAGCAGCTTGACAGGGGAGTTTGGCTACACCTTC	TRBV11-1	-	TRBJ1-2	TRBD1
CASSYYGGYGYTF	TGTGCCAGCAGTTACTACGGCGGCTATGGCTACACCTTC	TRBV6-5	-	TRBJ1-2	-
CAWAVGANVLTF	TGTGCCTGGGCTGTTGGGGCCAACGTCCTGACTTTC	TRBV30	-	TRBJ2-6	-
CASSDGQGAGEQFF	TGTGCCAGCAGCGACGGACAGGGTGCGGGGGAGCAGTTCTTC	TRBV7-3	-	TRBJ2-1	TRBD1
CASSEQQPQHF	TGTGCCAGCAGTGAACAGCAGCCCCAGCATTTT	TRBV6-1	-	TRBJ1-5	-
CASSMGQPYEQYF	TGTGCCAGCAGCATGGGACAGCCTTACGAGCAGTACTTC	TRBV7-9	few	TRBJ2-7	TRBD1
CASSGGTSGKSSYEQYF	TGTGCCAGCAGTGGGGGGACTAGCGGGAAGAGCTCCTACGAGCAGTACTTC	TRBV2	-	TRBJ2-7	TRBD2
CASSLRGNRGLASSYNEQFF	TGTGCCAGCAGTTTGAGGGGAAACAGGGGACTGGCGAGCTCCTACAATGAGCAGTTCTTC	TRBV27	-	TRBJ2-1	-
CASSQGGAGENTGELFF	TGCGCCAGCAGCCAAGGGGGAGCGGGGGAGAACACCGGGGAGCTGTTTTTT	TRBV4-1	-	TRBJ2-2	TRBD2
CASSLRRGVNTEAFF	TGTGCCAGCAGCCTAAGACGGGGGGTGAACACTGAAGCTTTCTTT	TRBV11-2	-	TRBJ1-1	-
CASSLEAGNNNQPQHF	TGTGCCAGCAGCTTAGAAGCAGGGAACAACAATCAGCCCCAGCATTTT	TRBV7-6	few	TRBJ1-5	-
CASTVTGANEKLFF	TGTGCCAGTACCGTAACCGGGGCTAATGAAAAACTGTTTTTT	TRBV19	-	TRBJ1-4	-
CASAQGARSYEQYF	TGTGCCAGCGCCCAGGGGGCGAGATCCTACGAGCAGTACTTC	TRBV18	-	TRBJ2-7	TRBD1
CASSFDMNTEAFF	TGTGCCAGCAGTTTTGACATGAACACTGAAGCTTTCTTT	TRBV12-3/TRBV12-4	-	TRBJ1-1	-
CAISESRTDSPGGQFF	TGTGCCATCAGTGAGTCCCGGACAGATAGCCCTGGGGGGCAGTTCTTC	TRBV10-3	-	TRBJ2-1	-
CASSQGLAEQFF	TGTGCCAGCAGCCAGGGACTAGCGGAGCAGTTCTTC	TRBV5-5	-	TRBJ2-1	TRBD2
CATSDLADSGYNEQFF	TGTGCCACCAGTGATCTAGCGGACTCGGGATACAATGAGCAGTTCTTC	TRBV24-1	-	TRBJ2-1	TRBD2
CASSESTGRQPQHF	TGTGCCAGCAGTGAATCCACAGGGAGACAGCCCCAGCATTTT	TRBV25-1	-	TRBJ1-5	-
CASRPLGQGVTGYEQYF	TGTGCAAGTCGCCCTCTTGGGCAGGGGGTCACCGGGTACGAGCAGTACTTC	TRBV12-2	-	TRBJ2-7	-
CASSFTGGGYEQYF	TGTGCCAGCAGCTTTACAGGGGGCGGGTACGAGCAGTACTTC	TRBV5-6	once	TRBJ2-7	TRBD1
CASSLPGNQPQHF	TGTGCCAGCTCACTTCCGGGGAATCAGCCCCAGCATTTT	TRBV18	-	TRBJ1-5	-
CAWSVPGTVSGNTIYF	TGTGCCTGGAGTGTCCCCGGGACAGTCTCTGGAAACACCATATATTTT	TRBV30	-	TRBJ1-3	TRBD1
CASSLQQGFSPLHF	TGTGCCAGCAGCTTGCAACAGGGATTTTCACCCCTCCACTTT	TRBV5-4	-	TRBJ1-6	-
CASSPRQGYSGNTIYF	TGTGCCAGCAGTCCACGACAGGGGTACTCTGGAAACACCATATATTTT	TRBV27	-	TRBJ1-3	TRBD1
CASSEVTGVGEKLFF	TGTGCCAGCAGTGAAGTGACCGGGGTAGGAGAAAAACTGTTTTTT	TRBV2	-	TRBJ1-4	-
CASSLGLAGGTDTQYF	TGTGCCAGCAGCCTTGGACTAGCGGGAGGCACAGATACGCAGTATTTT	TRBV7-7	-	TRBJ2-3	TRBD2
CASSVLIRGQGNSEQFF	TGTGCCAGCAGCGTATTGATTAGGGGACAGGGCAATTCTGAGCAGTTCTTC	TRBV9	-	TRBJ2-1	TRBD1
CASSSTGTETQYF	TGCGCCAGCAGCTCGACAGGAACAGAGACCCAGTACTTC	TRBV5-1	-	TRBJ2-5	-
CASGADPDRANTGELFF	TGCGCCAGCGGAGCCGACCCGGACAGGGCCAACACCGGGGAGCTGTTTTTT	TRBV5-1	-	TRBJ2-2	TRBD1
CASSSTGGPDTQYF	TGTGCCAGCTCATCTACAGGGGGCCCAGATACGCAGTATTTT	TRBV18	-	TRBJ2-3	TRBD1
CATSRVHQKEEQYF	TGTGCCACCAGCAGAGTCCATCAAAAAGAGGAGCAGTACTTC	TRBV15	once	TRBJ2-7	-